This entry features one TCR beta chain sequence. This sample is drawn from a study of blood T cell repertoires in COVID-19. Assay: immunoSEQ multiplex PCR; the TCRdb copy retains only in-frame clones and omits some. The sample holds over 35,000 clones; over 75% are singletons and the top ten take 33%. This CDR3 has 13 residues. Trimming cost V 4 bases and J 7 bases; bases outside gene matches: 7. Germline assignment: CDR1 SEHNR and CDR2 FQNEAQ (reference sequence). The sequenced material came from peripheral blood. The clonotype originates from a man aged 55 to 69 with acute or convalescent COVID-19. V gene TRBV7-9 combines with J gene TRBJ2-7, with TRBD1 matching over 7 bases. The CDR3 nucleotides read TGTGCCAGCAGCTCCGGACAGGACTGGGAGCAGTACTTC. It yields the protein CASSSGQDWEQYF.